Sequencing of this TCR beta chain was carried out in a study of T-cell memory formation after mild COVID-19. Study outcomes and limitations: The study found balanced CD4/CD8 in clones contracting day 15 to 85 and a CD4+ lean in later expanders. The appearance of some responding clones in pre-infection memory suggested that cross-reactive memory joined.

The sample holds a few counts of this clonotype. Its specificity is not known. TCRdb processed the 5' RACE reads anew with MiXCR; each CDR3 protein has one entry. The data show a few hundred thousand distinct CDR3 sequences, over 25% seen once. This CDR3 comprises 15 residues. V shed 3 bases, J shed 6 bases, and the junction held 6 bases outside the gene matches. The V gene's germline CDR1 is MNHEY and CDR2 SVGAGI. The sequenced sample consisted of PBMCs or a T cell subset sorted from them (not recorded which). The sequence was obtained from an adult woman who had mild COVID-19 (a few samples of this study predate the infection). Cell type and time point are not known. The chain carries TRBV6-5 and TRBJ2-1; 9 nucleotides align to TRBD2. CDR3 coding DNA: TGTGCCAGCAGTTATAGTGGACTAGCGAGCAATGAGCAGTTCTTC. Translating gives CASSYSGLASNEQFF.